This TCR beta chain was captured in a study of blood T cell repertoires in COVID-19. This clone occurred once. TCRdb's table, derived via immunoSEQ multiplex PCR, lists solely in-frame clones and lacks some. The sample holds some 140,000 clones, around 83% seen once. Germline values: CDR1 LNHDA, CDR2 SQIVND (reference sequence). The V gene lost 5 bases and the J gene lost 7 bases, with 23 bases spanning the gap. The CDR3 is made up of 16 amino acids. What was sequenced was PBMCs or T cells enriched from blood (not recorded which). The rearrangement joins TRBV19 to TRBJ1-2; D may be TRBD1 (5 bases). The receptor comes from a man aged 50 to 60 who had recovered from COVID-19. The CDR3 is CASSAGINRGRGGYTF. CDR3 DNA: TGTGCCAGTAGTGCCGGCATCAATCGTGGAAGGGGTGGCTACACCTTC.